This TCR beta chain was sequenced in a study of CD8+CD57+ T cells in acquired aplastic anemia. At the level of the study: Recorded DNA amounts for sorted CD4+ and CD8+ cells had an average of 3.2 ug. CD4+ cell libraries from healthy donors averaged approximately 10 million reads.

Study findings and constraints: Shared by patients and controls, just under 30 CD8+ CDR3s were abundant in patients.

Notes on this clonotype: Its antigen is undetermined.

The CDR3 is 18 residues long. The V gene's germline CDR1 is SNHLY and CDR2 FYNNEI. Germline trimming cut 1 base from V and 3 bases from J; bases unmatched to any gene: 9. Profiling of TCR beta VDJ combinations and CDR3 sequences used genomic DNA as template. Using its own MiXCR run on the reads, TCRdb lists one record per CDR3 protein. The table has roughly 50,000 distinct CDR3 sequences, over 60% seen once. The sequence came from a human donor in good health, serving as a control. This chain joins TRBV2 and TRBJ2-1, with 10 bases aligning to TRBD2. The specimen was sorted CD4+, CD8+, or CD8+CD57+ T cells (not recorded which) from PBMCs. The CDR3 DNA reads as TGTGCCAGCAGTGAAGGGCTAGCGGGAGAGACCTTCTACAATGAGCAGTTCTTC. It translates to CASSEGLAGETFYNEQFF.